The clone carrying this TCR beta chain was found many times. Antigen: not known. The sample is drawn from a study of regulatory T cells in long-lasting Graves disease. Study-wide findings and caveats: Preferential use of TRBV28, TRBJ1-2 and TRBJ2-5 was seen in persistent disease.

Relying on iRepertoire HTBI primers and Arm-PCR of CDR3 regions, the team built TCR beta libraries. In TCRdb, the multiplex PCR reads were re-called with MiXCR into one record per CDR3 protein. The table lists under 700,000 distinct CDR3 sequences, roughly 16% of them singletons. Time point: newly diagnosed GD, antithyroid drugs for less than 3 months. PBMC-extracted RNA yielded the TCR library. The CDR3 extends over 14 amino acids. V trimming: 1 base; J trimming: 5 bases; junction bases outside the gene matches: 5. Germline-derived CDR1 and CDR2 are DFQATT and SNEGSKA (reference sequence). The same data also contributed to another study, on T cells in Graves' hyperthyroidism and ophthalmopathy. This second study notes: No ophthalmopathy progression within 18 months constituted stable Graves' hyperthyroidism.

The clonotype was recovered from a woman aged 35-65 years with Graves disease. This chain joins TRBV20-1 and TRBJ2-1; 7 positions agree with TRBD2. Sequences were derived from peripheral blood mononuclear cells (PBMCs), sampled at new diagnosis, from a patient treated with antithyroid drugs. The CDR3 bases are TGCAGTGCTAGAGCGTCTAGCGGTCACAATGAGCAGTTCTTC. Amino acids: CSARASSGHNEQFF.